At least ten counts were recorded for the clone carrying this T cell receptor beta chain. The antigen is undetermined. The entry originates in a study of molecular identifiers for immune sequencing clone quantification. Naive CD8 T cells were FACS-sorted by CD8+CD4-CCR7+CD45RA+ markers. The study, taken as a whole, reports: Clones above 20 RNA copies contained over 98% of effector molecules but under 1% of naive ones.

The bulk TCR libraries were made with methods described before and with listed TCR primers. TCRdb passed the PCR reads through MiXCR, listing each CDR3 protein once. This table holds about 640,000 distinct CDR3 sequences, about 20% found once. Trimming took 5 bases from V and 1 from J; bases not matched to a gene: 14. CDR3 size: 18 residues. This sequence was found in a human donor in good health. Some libraries in this study had Jurkat cell RNA spiked in. The sample consisted of naive CD8+ T cells from blood, with Jurkat cell RNA spiked in. This sample's subset: FACS-sorted CD8+CD4-CCR7+CD45RA+ naive T cells. The J gene is TRBJ2-7, the V gene TRBV12-3 or TRBV12-4, with 10 bases that match TRBD1. CDR3 sequence: CASSGLPGQGPSSYEQYF. The CDR3 DNA follows: TGTGCCAGCAGTGGTCTCCCGGGACAGGGGCCATCTTCCTACGAGCAGTACTTC.